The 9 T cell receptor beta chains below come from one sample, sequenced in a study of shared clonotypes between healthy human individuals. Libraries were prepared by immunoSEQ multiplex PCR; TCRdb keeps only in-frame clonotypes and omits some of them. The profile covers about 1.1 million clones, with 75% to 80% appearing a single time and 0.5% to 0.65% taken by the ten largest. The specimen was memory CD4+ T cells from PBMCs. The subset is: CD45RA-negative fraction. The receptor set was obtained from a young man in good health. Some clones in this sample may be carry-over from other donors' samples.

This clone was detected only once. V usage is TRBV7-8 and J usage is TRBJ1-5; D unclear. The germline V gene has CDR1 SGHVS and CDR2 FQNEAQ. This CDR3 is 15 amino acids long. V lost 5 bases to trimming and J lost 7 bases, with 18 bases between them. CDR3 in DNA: TGTGCCAGCAGCATCCGGTCCGAAGATCGACAGCCCCAGCATTTT. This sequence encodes CASSIRSEDRQPQHF. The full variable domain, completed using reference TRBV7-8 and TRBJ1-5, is GAGVSQSPRYKVAKRGQDVALRCDPISGHVSLFWYQQALGQGPEFLTYFQNEAQLDKSGLPSDRFFAERPEGSVSTLKIQRTQQEDSAVYLCASSIRSEDRQPQHFGDGTRLSIL.

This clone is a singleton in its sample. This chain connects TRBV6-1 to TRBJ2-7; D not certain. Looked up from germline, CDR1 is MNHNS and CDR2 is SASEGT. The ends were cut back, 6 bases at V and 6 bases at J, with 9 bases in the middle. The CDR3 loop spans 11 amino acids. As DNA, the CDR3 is TGTGCCAGCAGCCCCGCGCTCGAGCAGTACTTC. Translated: CASSPALEQYF.

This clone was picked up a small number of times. DNA for the CDR3: TGTGCCAGTAGGATTAGCGGGAGTGGAGAGACCCAGTACTTC. Amino acids: CASRISGSGETQYF. The rearrangement uses TRBV19 and TRBJ2-5; 9 bases fit TRBD2. The germline V gene has CDR1 LNHDA and CDR2 SQIVND (reference sequence). The CDR3 is 14 amino acids. The V gene end was trimmed by 6 bases and the J gene end by 4 bases; junction bases not matched to a gene: 6.

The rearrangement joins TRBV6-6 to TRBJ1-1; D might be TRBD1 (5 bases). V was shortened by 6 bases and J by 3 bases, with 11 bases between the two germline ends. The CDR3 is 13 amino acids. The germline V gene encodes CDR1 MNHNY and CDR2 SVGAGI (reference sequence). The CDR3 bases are TGTGCCAGCAGACAGGTTTCGGACACTGAAGCTTTCTTT. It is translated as CASRQVSDTEAFF.

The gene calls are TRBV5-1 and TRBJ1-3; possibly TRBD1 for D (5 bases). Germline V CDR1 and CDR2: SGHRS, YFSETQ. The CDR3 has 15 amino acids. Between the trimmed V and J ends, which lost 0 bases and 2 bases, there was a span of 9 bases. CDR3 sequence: CASSLAQGPGNTIYF. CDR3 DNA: TGCGCCAGCAGCTTGGCCCAGGGACCTGGAAACACCATATATTTT.

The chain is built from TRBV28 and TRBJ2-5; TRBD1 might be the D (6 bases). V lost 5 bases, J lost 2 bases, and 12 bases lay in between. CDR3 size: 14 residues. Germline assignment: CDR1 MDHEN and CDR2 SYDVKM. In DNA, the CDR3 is TGTGCCAGCAGTCCCAGACAGGTTCAAGAGACCCAGTACTTC. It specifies CASSPRQVQETQYF.

Here the CDR3 reads CASSLKTGGWGEKLFF. As DNA, the CDR3 is TGCGCCAGCAGCCTAAAAACAGGGGGCTGGGGTGAAAAACTGTTTTTT. J is TRBJ1-4 and V is TRBV5-1; TRBD1 agrees at 9 bases. With V trimmed by 4 bases and J by 7 bases, 11 bases remained unmatched. This CDR3 is 16 amino acids long. Germline V CDR1 and CDR2: SGHRS, YFSETQ.

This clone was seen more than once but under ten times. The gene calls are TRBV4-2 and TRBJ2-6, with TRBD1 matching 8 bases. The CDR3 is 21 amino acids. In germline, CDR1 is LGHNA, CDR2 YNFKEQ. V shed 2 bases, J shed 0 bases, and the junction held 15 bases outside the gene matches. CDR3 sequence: CASSQHRRTGSESSGANVLTF. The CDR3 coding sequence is TGTGCCAGCAGCCAACATCGAAGGACAGGGAGCGAATCCTCTGGGGCCAACGTCCTGACTTTC.

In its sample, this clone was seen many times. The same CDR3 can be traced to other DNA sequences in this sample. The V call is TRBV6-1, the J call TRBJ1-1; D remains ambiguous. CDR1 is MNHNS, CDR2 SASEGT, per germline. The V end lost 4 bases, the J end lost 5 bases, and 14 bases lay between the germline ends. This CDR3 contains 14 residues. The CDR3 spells CASSVKGAGTEAFF. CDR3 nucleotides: TGTGCCAGCAGTGTGAAGGGAGCGGGAACTGAAGCTTTCTTT.